This T cell receptor (beta chain) was captured in a study of blood T cell repertoires in COVID-19. About the study: COVID-19 samples collected from the United States, Italy and Spain covered acute and convalescent phases. Sample material is recorded as cDNA or gDNA derived from T cells, B-cell-depleted T cells, or PBMCs.

CDR3 length equals 14 residues. V was shortened by 6 bases and J by 1 base, with 12 bases between the two germline ends. Germline V gene data show CDR1 as MNHEY and CDR2 as SVGAGI. Methods used by the authors: The authors estimated nucleated cell counts from reference gene primer amplification. Some clones are missing from TCRdb's copy, which holds only in-frame ones; the method was immunoSEQ multiplex PCR. V and J calls and clone size follow that table, whereas D and trimming were derived from the DNA. The table includes some 530,000 clones, approximately 85% detected once. This clone was seen more than once but under ten times.

This chain joins TRBV6-5 and TRBJ1-2; no reliable D call. Sequenced material: peripheral blood. This TCR came from a human donor in a cohort sampled during active COVID-19. CDR3 DNA: TGTGCCAGCAGGGAGGACGGACTTAACTATGGCTACACCTTC. Amino acids: CASREDGLNYGYTF.